The 14 T cell receptor beta chains below all came from one sample that was sequenced in a study of blood T cells in healthy people across ages. With a J-beta primer mix and a sample-barcoded 5' primer, a second PCR ran about 6 to 11 cycles. TCRdb reanalysed the 5' RACE reads using MiXCR and keeps one entry per CDR3 protein. The sample includes 850,000 to 1,300,000 distinct CDR3 sequences, more than 35% of them seen just once. The material sequenced was blood. All receptors derive from a woman aged 55-69 years in good health.

This clonotype was detected only a few times. The gene calls are TRBV5-1 and TRBJ2-4; weak D call: TRBD1 (5 bases). This CDR3 spans 15 amino acids. The V and J ends lost 4 bases and 6 bases respectively, with 17 bases between them. The germline V gene encodes CDR1 SGHRS and CDR2 YFSETQ. CDR3 loop: CASSPRVGAANIQYF. As DNA, the CDR3 is TGCGCCAGCAGCCCCAGGGTTGGGGCGGCAAACATTCAGTACTTC.

The V call is TRBV5-6, the J call TRBJ1-2; D is unresolved. Per the germline V gene, CDR1 is SGHDT and CDR2 is YYEEEE. Trimming stripped 0 bases from V and 4 bases from J, with 10 bases between. The CDR3 loop spans 14 amino acids. CDR3 amino acids: CASSLADRPYGYTF. In nucleotides, the CDR3 is TGTGCCAGCAGCTTGGCCGATAGACCCTATGGCTACACCTTC.

This clonotype was counted a single time. This chain links TRBV28 with TRBJ2-1; 10 bases fit TRBD2. The CDR3 sequence is 14 residues long. CDR1 and CDR2 from the germline V gene are MDHEN and SYDVKM. Unmatched junction bases numbered 8, after V lost 6 bases and J lost 9 bases. CDR3 in DNA: TGTGCCAGCAGGCGGGAGCGGGGGGGCCGTGAGCAGTTCTTC. It specifies CASRRERGGREQFF.

Comment on this clonotype: A read error may account for a junction end that differs from germline. V gene TRBV20-1 combines with J gene TRBJ2-7; D perhaps matches TRBD1 (6 bases). The CDR3 loop spans 14 amino acids. In germline, CDR1 is DFQATT, CDR2 SNEGSKA (reference sequence). DNA of the CDR3: TGCAGTGCTGACGACAGGAGGAGCTCCGACGAGCAGTACTTC. Its protein is CSADDRRSSDEQYF.

The chain combines TRBV2 with TRBJ2-1; a possible D gene is TRBD2 (8 bases). Trimming took 6 bases from V and 9 from J, leaving 24 bases between them. CDR3 length equals 16 residues. Per germline, CDR1 SNHLY and CDR2 FYNNEI. CDR3 in amino acids: CASSRQGGRHLTEQFF. As DNA, the CDR3 is TGTGCCAGCAGCCGACAGGGCGGGAGGCACTTAACTGAGCAGTTCTTC.

The sample holds a few counts of this clonotype. The rearrangement uses TRBV3-1 and TRBJ2-6, with 8 nucleotides matching TRBD1. Unmatched junction bases numbered 6, after V lost 2 bases and J lost 0 bases. The CDR3 is 18 residues long. CDR1 LGHDT and CDR2 YNNKEL come from the germline V gene (reference sequence). The CDR3 region is CASSQFVTGGSGANVLTF. The DNA of the CDR3 is TGTGCCAGCAGCCAATTCGTCACAGGGGGCTCTGGGGCCAACGTCCTGACTTTC.

This clonotype was seen more than once but under ten times. This chain connects TRBV21-1 to TRBJ2-5. TRBV21-1 is tagged as a pseudogene. The length of the CDR3 is 13 residues. The CDR3 sequence is CASSFDRWETQYF. CDR3 coding DNA: TGTGCCAGCAGCTTCGATAGGTGGGAGACCCAGTACTTC.

In its sample, this clonotype was seen a few times. The rearrangement joins TRBV13 to TRBJ2-1; 11 positions match TRBD2. With 4 bases clipped from V and 3 bases from J, the junction kept 8 bases outside the gene matches. Germline loops: CDR1 PRHDT, CDR2 FYEKMQ (reference sequence). The CDR3 totals 17 residues. DNA for the CDR3: TGTGCCAGCAGCTCCAGACTAGCGGGACAATTCTACAATGAGCAGTTCTTC. Its protein is CASSSRLAGQFYNEQFF.

On this clonotype itself: This clone may be a read error of a much larger clone one base away. The chain combines TRBV7-8 with TRBJ2-1; 7 bases line up with TRBD1. The CDR3 sequence is 17 residues long. The ends lost 8 bases at V and 1 base at J; junction bases unmatched: 14. Germline CDR1 reads SGHVS; CDR2 reads FQNEAQ. For the CDR3, the DNA is TGTGCCAGCGGCGCTACAGGGGCTAGCCTATCCTACAATGAGCAGTTCTTC. It translates to CASGATGASLSYNEQFF. The variable domain in full, with the rest retrieved from reference TRBV7-8 and TRBJ2-1, is GAGVSQSPRYKVAKRGQDVALRCDPISGHVSLFWYQQALGQGPEFLTYFQNEAQLDKSGLPSDRFFAERPEGSVSTLKIQRTQQEDSAVYLCASGATGASLSYNEQFFGPGTRLTVL.

This clonotype occurred a few times. The J gene is TRBJ1-2, the V gene TRBV20-1; D is undetermined. This CDR3 has 12 residues. Germline CDR1 is DFQATT and CDR2 is SNEGSKA (reference sequence). The V gene lost 6 bases and the J gene lost 8 bases, with 16 bases spanning the gap. For the CDR3, the DNA is TGCAGTGCGCAAGGGCCTTATGAGGGCTACACCTTC. Protein sequence: CSAQGPYEGYTF.

This clonotype was counted between two and nine times. The CDR3 is CATSRDTQGDTQYF. DNA of the CDR3: TGTGCCACCAGCAGAGATACTCAGGGGGATACGCAGTATTTT. The rearrangement links TRBV15 to TRBJ2-3, with D possibly being TRBD1 (6 bases). The germline V gene encodes CDR1 LNHNV and CDR2 YYDKDF (reference sequence). There are 14 residues in the CDR3. V was pared by 0 bases and J by 6 bases, with 10 bases between.

This clonotype came up a few times. The chain carries TRBV7-9 and TRBJ2-1; TRBD2 aligns across 9 bases. CDR3 length equals 16 residues. CDR1 and CDR2 from the germline V gene are SEHNR and FQNEAQ (reference sequence). Unmatched junction bases numbered 9, after V lost 5 bases and J lost 4 bases. The CDR3 here is CASSPLAGPIYNEQFF. CDR3 coding DNA: TGTGCCAGCAGCCCCCTAGCGGGACCCATATACAATGAGCAGTTCTTC. The full variable domain, completed using reference TRBV7-9 and TRBJ2-1, is DTGVSQNPRHKITKRGQNVTFRCDPISEHNRLYWYRQTLGQGPEFLTYFQNEAQLEKSRLLSDRFSAERPKGSFSTLEIQRTEQGDSAMYLCASSPLAGPIYNEQFFGPGTRLTVL.

The rearrangement joins TRBV12-3 or TRBV12-4 to TRBJ1-1; 9 positions agree with TRBD1. The CDR3 runs to 16 residues. V lost 2 bases, J lost 4 bases, and 8 bases stayed unmatched. CDR3: CASSLSGTTGGTEAFF. DNA of the CDR3: TGTGCCAGCAGTTTATCGGGAACGACAGGGGGCACTGAAGCTTTCTTT.

The chain employs TRBV7-9 and TRBJ1-1; D gene uncertain. Looked up from germline, CDR1 is SEHNR and CDR2 is FQNEAQ (reference sequence). CDR3 length: 14 residues. V gave up 0 bases and J gave up 3 bases, with 8 bases separating them. The CDR3 sequence: CASSLASADTEAFF. In DNA form, the CDR3 reads TGTGCCAGCAGCTTAGCGTCAGCCGACACTGAAGCTTTCTTT. Filled out from reference TRBV7-9 and TRBJ1-1, the complete variable domain reads DTGVSQNPRHKITKRGQNVTFRCDPISEHNRLYWYRQTLGQGPEFLTYFQNEAQLEKSRLLSDRFSAERPKGSFSTLEIQRTEQGDSAMYLCASSLASADTEAFFGQGTRLTVV.